This T cell receptor beta chain derives from a study of OX40 agonist ivuxolimab in advanced cancers. Regarding the complete study: Ivuxolimab was a fully human IgG2 agonistic monoclonal antibody targeting the costimulatory receptor OX40 (CD134). Intravenous ivuxolimab was administered to patients every 2 weeks at six dose levels: 0.01, 0.1, 0.3, 1.5, 3 and 10 mg/kg. Of the roughly 50 dose-escalation patients, hepatocellular carcinoma was present in roughly 19, melanoma in around 15, renal cell carcinoma in 9 and head and neck cancer in 9. In the dose-escalation cohort, around 80% of patients were male, and the mean age was 60 years with a range of roughly 20 to 85. Patients were allowed to have had prior anti-PD-1, anti-PD-L1 or anti-CTLA-4 therapy, and 40% of the dose-escalation patients had previously received checkpoint inhibitors. Partial responses were achieved by three dose-escalation patients, of whom one had hepatocellular carcinoma and two had cutaneous melanoma. The point of sequencing TCRbeta in the periphery was to test whether ivuxolimab changed TCR sequence diversity and drove clonal T-cell expansion. The monotherapy dose-escalation portion (N = 52 patients) of the phase I ivuxolimab trial is reported in the paper. Study-level results and caveats: Low levels of normalized T-cell clonal expansion were also seen in some patients who did not respond. In the 0.1-3.0 mg/kg groups, partial responders were among the patients with the lowest normalized peripheral clonal expansion, particularly in CD8+ T cells. The antigen specificity of the clonally expanded peripheral T cells was not determined. On average, CD8+ T cells showed more expanded clones than CD4+ T cells after ivuxolimab. At doses of 0.1 to 3.0 mg/kg, clonal expansion of both CD4+ and CD8+ T cells in blood was seen between baseline and week 6.

The CDR3 contains 16 residues, cysteine and phenylalanine counted. The retained sequence is limited to the CDR3, 48 bases, with the frame set at the first base. According to the germline V gene, CDR1 reads MGHRA and CDR2 reads YSYEKL. Relative to germline, V is missing 5 bases and J is missing 2 bases, with 2 bases of the junction outside any gene match. To sequence the TCRbeta CDR3 region, genomic DNA was isolated from the sorted cells. The immunoSEQ Assay was used for sequencing of TCRbeta CDR3 regions. Held by TCRdb, this immuneACCESS table contains in-frame sequences only and omits some clones. Under half of the omission traces to an unresolved V gene where checked; the cause of the rest is unknown. The sample table shows around 56,000 clones, and over 75% are seen once. The top ten constitute approximately 12% of the sample. This clone was seen once. Its target antigen remains unknown. No base-level quality is on record; no much larger clone is a single base apart.

The trial excluded patients who had a history of autoimmune disease or were on systemic immunosuppression. In every dose cohort, peripheral blood was drawn for TCR sequencing at baseline, cycle 4 day 1, and cycle 7 day 1. The samples were taken from a phase I, first-in-human, multicenter, open-label dose-escalation trial of ivuxolimab. The trial enrolled adults with locally advanced or metastatic head and neck squamous cell, hepatocellular, melanoma or renal cell carcinoma. CD4+ and CD8+ T cells were sorted separately from peripheral blood before TCR sequencing. This clonotype was obtained from an adult with an advanced solid tumor such as melanoma, head and neck, liver or kidney cancer. The sequenced sample was CD4+ or CD8+ T cells sorted from blood, obtained in a trial of the OX40 agonist ivuxolimab. In this chain, TRBV4-1 is recombined with TRBJ2-1; a stretch of 14 junction bases matches TRBD2. The CDR3 region reads CASSAGLAGAYNEQFF. The base sequence is TGCGCCAGCAGCGCGGGACTAGCGGGGGCCTACAATGAGCAGTTCTTC.